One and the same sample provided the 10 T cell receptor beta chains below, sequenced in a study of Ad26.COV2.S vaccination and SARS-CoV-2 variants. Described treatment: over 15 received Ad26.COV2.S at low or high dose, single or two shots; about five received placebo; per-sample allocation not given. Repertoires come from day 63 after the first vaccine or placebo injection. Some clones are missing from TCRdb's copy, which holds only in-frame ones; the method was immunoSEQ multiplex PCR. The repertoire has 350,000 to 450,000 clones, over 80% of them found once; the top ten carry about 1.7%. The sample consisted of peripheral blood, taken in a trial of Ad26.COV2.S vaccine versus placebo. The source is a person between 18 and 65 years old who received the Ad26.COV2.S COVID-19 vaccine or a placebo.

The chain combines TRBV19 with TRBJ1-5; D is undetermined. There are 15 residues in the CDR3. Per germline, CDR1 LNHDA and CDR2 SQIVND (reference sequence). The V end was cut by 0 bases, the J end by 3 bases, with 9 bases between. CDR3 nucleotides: TGTGCCAGTAGTATAGATCACACCTCCAATCAGCCCCAGCATTTT. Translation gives CASSIDHTSNQPQHF.

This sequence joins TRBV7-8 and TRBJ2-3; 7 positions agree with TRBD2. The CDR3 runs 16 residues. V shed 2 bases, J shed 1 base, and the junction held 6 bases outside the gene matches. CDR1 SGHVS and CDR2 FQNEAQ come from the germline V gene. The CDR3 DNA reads TGTGCCAGCAGCTTATCTCGGGGGGAGGGCACAGATACGCAGTATTTT. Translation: CASSLSRGEGTDTQYF.

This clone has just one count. The CDR3 here is CASSFRTRGGLNYGYTF. CDR3 DNA sequence: TGTGCCAGCAGTTTCCGGACCCGGGGGGGACTTAACTATGGCTACACCTTC. This chain links TRBV27 with TRBJ1-2; D is perhaps TRBD1 (5 bases). Germline lookup yields CDR1 MNHEY and CDR2 SMNVEV (reference sequence). Between the trimmed V and J ends, which lost 3 bases and 1 base, there was a span of 18 bases. CDR3 length equals 17 residues.

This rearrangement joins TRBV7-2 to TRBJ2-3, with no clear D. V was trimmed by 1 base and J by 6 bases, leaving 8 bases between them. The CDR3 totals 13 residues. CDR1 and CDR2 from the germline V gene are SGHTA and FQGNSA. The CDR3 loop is CASSLDVRDTQYF. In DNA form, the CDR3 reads TGTGCCAGCAGCTTAGATGTCCGGGATACGCAGTATTTT.

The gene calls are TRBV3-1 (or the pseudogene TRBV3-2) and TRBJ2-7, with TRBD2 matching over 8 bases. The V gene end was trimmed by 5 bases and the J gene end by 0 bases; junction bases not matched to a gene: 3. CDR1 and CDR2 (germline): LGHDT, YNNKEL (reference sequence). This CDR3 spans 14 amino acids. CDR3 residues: CASSSGGFSYEQYF. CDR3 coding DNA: TGTGCCAGCAGCAGCGGGGGCTTCTCCTACGAGCAGTACTTC.

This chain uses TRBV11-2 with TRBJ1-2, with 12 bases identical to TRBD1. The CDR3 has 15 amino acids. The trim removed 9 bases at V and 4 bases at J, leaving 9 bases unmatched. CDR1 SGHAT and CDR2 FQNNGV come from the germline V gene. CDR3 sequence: CASTPGQGAIYGYTF. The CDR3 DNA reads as TGTGCCAGTACACCGGGACAGGGGGCAATCTATGGCTACACCTTC.

The CDR3 region has the DNA TGCGCCAGCAGCGTAGCAAACCCGGGACAGGGGGCCTACGAGCAGTACTTC. Protein product: CASSVANPGQGAYEQYF. The chain carries TRBV5-1 and TRBJ2-7, with TRBD1 identical over 11 bases. Per the germline V gene, CDR1 is SGHRS and CDR2 is YFSETQ. The trim removed 4 bases at V and 2 bases at J, leaving 11 bases unmatched. The CDR3 totals 17 residues.

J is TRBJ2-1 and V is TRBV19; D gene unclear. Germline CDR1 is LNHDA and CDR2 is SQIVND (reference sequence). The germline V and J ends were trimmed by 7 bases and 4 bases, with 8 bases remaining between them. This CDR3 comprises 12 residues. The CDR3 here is CASITDYNEQFF. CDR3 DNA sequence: TGTGCCAGTATTACCGATTACAATGAGCAGTTCTTC. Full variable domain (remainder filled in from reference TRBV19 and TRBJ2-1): DGGITQSPKYLFRKEGQNVTLSCEQNLNHDAMYWYRQDPGQGLRLIYYSQIVNDFQKGDIAEGYSVSREKKESFPLTVTSAQKNPTAFYLCASITDYNEQFFGPGTRLTVL.

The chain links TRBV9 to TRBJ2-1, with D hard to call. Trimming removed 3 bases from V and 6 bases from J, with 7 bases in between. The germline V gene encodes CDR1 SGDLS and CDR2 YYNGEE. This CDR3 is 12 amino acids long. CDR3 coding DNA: TGTGCCAGCAGCGGACTGATCAATGAGCAGTTCTTC. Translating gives CASSGLINEQFF.

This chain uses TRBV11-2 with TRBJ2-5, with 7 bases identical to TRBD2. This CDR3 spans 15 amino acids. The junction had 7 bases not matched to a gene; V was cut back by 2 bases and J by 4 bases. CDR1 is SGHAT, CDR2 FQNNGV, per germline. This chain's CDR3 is CASSLLGRDPETQYF. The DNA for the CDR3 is TGTGCCAGCAGCTTATTAGGGAGGGACCCAGAGACCCAGTACTTC.